The clone carrying this T cell receptor (beta chain) appeared once. Its antigen is currently unknown. These data are taken from a study of T cell responses to AZD1222 COVID-19 vaccine. Study-wide points: Unmutated regions of variants are reportedly targeted by nearly half of spike-specific TCRs. No repertoire was sampled before or during the peak T cell response, only after it.

This CDR3 contains 18 residues. Germline CDR1 reads SGHTA; CDR2 reads FQGNSA. After removal of 3 bases from V and 3 bases from J, the junction contained 7 bases not matched to a gene. Generated by immunoSEQ multiplex PCR, the TCRdb table keeps only in-frame clones and is missing some. Of around 86,000 clones in the sample, almost 90% were seen once. The V and J genes are TRBV7-2 and TRBJ2-6, with 11 bases lining up with TRBD1. Source: peripheral blood, taken on day 0 of AZD1222 vaccination. The sequence was collected from an adult in good health. CDR3 bases: TGTGCCAGCAGCTTTCAAGGACAGGGGGCGCTTGGGGCCAACGTCCTGACTTTC. Protein sequence: CASSFQGQGALGANVLTF.